Listed here is a single TCR beta chain. Its matching antigen is unknown. The data stem from a study of T-cell reconstitution after alpha-beta-depleted transplantation in children. Whole-study findings and limits: Several hundred expanded graft clones reportedly supplied alpha-beta T cells about two months after transplant.

V was pared by 4 bases and J by 11 bases, with 18 bases between. In germline, CDR1 is LGHDT, CDR2 YNNKEL (reference sequence). The CDR3 is 14 residues long. Unique molecular identifiers tagged the TCRbeta library. Each CDR3 protein is one row after TCRdb ran MiXCR on the PCR reads. Counted here are approximately 89,000 distinct CDR3 sequences, about 14% occurring once; the ten biggest clones make up roughly a fifth. The input for sequencing was PBMCs, mostly from graft donor cells, taken 180 days after TCRalphabeta/CD19-depleted stem cell transplant. This TCR derives from a male patient between 2 and 15 years old who had a stem cell transplant for acute lymphoblastic leukemia, so the T cells may come from the graft donor. The chain uses TRBV3-1 and TRBJ1-5, with a weak D call TRBD1 (5 bases). The CDR3 region is CASSPGGDVRAQHF. The CDR3 bases are TGTGCCAGCAGCCCAGGCGGGGACGTCCGGGCCCAGCATTTT.